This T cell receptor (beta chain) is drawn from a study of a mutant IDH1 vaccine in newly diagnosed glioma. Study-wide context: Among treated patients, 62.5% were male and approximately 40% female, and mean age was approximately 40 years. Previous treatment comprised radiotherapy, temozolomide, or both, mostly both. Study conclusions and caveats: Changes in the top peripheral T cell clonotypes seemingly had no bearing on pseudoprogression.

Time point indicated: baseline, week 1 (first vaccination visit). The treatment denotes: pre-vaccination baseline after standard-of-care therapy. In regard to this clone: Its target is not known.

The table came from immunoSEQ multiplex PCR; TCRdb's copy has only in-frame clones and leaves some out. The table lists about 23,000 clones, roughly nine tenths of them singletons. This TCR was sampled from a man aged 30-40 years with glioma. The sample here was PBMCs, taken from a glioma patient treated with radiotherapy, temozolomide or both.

The CDR3 DNA reads TGTGCTAGTGGAATAATAGCGGGAGGGCCAGGACAGTTCTTC. Amino acids: CASGIIAGGPGQFF. The V gene is TRBV12-5, the J gene TRBJ2-1; TRBD2 matches 11 bases. Germline V gene sequence: CDR1 LGHNT, CDR2 FRNRAP. This CDR3 has 14 amino acids. J gave up 13 bases and V 6 bases, and 11 bases lay outside the gene matches.